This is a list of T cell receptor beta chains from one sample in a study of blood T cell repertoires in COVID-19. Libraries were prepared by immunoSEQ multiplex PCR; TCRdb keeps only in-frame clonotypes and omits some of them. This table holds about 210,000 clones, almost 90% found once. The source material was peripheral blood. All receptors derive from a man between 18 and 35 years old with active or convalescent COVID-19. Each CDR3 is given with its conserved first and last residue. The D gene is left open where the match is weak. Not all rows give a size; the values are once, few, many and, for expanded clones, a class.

cdr3_nt: TGTGCCACCCACTCTCCTGGGGGGTCTGCTGGCTACACCTTC
cdr3_aa: CATHSPGGSAGYTF
clone_size: .
j_call: TRBJ1-2
d_call: .
v_call: TRBV15

cdr3_nt: TGTGCCAGCAGCGTTAGCGTTACTAGCGGGAGTCGTAGCACCGGGGAGCTGTTTTTT
cdr3_aa: CASSVSVTSGSRSTGELFF
clone_size: few
j_call: TRBJ2-2
d_call: TRBD2
v_call: TRBV9

cdr3_nt: TGTGCCAGCAGCCGTCAGGGGGCGAACACTGAAGCTTTCTTT
cdr3_aa: CASSRQGANTEAFF
clone_size: .
j_call: TRBJ1-1
d_call: TRBD1
v_call: TRBV3-1/TRBV3-2

cdr3_nt: TGTGCCAGCAGCACAAAGACTCAGGGGGCGGAAGAGACCCAGTACTTC
cdr3_aa: CASSTKTQGAEETQYF
clone_size: .
j_call: TRBJ2-5
d_call: .
v_call: TRBV21-1

cdr3_nt: TGTGCCAGCAGCAACGTCGGACTAGCCTTATACAATGAGCAGTTCTTC
cdr3_aa: CASSNVGLALYNEQFF
clone_size: .
j_call: TRBJ2-1
d_call: TRBD2
v_call: TRBV7-9

cdr3_nt: TGTGCCAGCAGTTTAGCGTGGACAGGGAGAAATCAGCCCCAGCATTTT
cdr3_aa: CASSLAWTGRNQPQHF
clone_size: .
j_call: TRBJ1-5
d_call: TRBD1
v_call: TRBV28

cdr3_nt: TGCGCCAGCAGCCTAAGAGGACCGGGACAGGGGGCGGAAAACTATGGCTACACCTTC
cdr3_aa: CASSLRGPGQGAENYGYTF
clone_size: once
j_call: TRBJ1-2
d_call: TRBD1
v_call: TRBV5-1

cdr3_nt: TGTGCCAGCACTTGGTCCGACAGAAACACTGAAGCTTTCTTT
cdr3_aa: CASTWSDRNTEAFF
clone_size: .
j_call: TRBJ1-1
d_call: .
v_call: TRBV11-2

cdr3_nt: TGCGCCAGCAGCGGTGGACAGGGGGCGCGAAAGAATGGCTACACCTTC
cdr3_aa: CASSGGQGARKNGYTF
clone_size: .
j_call: TRBJ1-2
d_call: TRBD1
v_call: TRBV5-1

cdr3_nt: TGTGCCAGCAGTTTAGCACAGGGGAGTCAGCCCCAGCATTTT
cdr3_aa: CASSLAQGSQPQHF
clone_size: .
j_call: TRBJ1-5
d_call: TRBD1
v_call: TRBV27

cdr3_nt: TGTGCCACCAGTGATGGGACAAACGTACCCTACAATGAGCAGTTCTTC
cdr3_aa: CATSDGTNVPYNEQFF
clone_size: .
j_call: TRBJ2-1
d_call: .
v_call: TRBV24-1

cdr3_nt: TGTGCCAGCAGTTTCTTAACAGGGGGCGCTGGGGCCAACGTCCTGACTTTC
cdr3_aa: CASSFLTGGAGANVLTF
clone_size: .
j_call: TRBJ2-6
d_call: TRBD1
v_call: TRBV27

cdr3_nt: TGTGCCAGTACCCCGACCCTGGGCGGGAGTAATCAGCCCCAGCATTTT
cdr3_aa: CASTPTLGGSNQPQHF
clone_size: .
j_call: TRBJ1-5
d_call: .
v_call: TRBV19

cdr3_nt: TGTGCCAGCAGTTCGCCGGGACTAGGCTACAATGAGCAGTTCTTC
cdr3_aa: CASSSPGLGYNEQFF
clone_size: few
j_call: TRBJ2-1
d_call: TRBD2
v_call: TRBV28

cdr3_nt: TGTGCCAGCAGTGTACGTCAGGCAGCCAATAACTATGGCTACACCTTC
cdr3_aa: CASSVRQAANNYGYTF
clone_size: .
j_call: TRBJ1-2
d_call: .
v_call: TRBV6-1

cdr3_nt: TGTGCCTGGAGACCTCGGGAGGGGGACGTCGGGGAGCTGTTTTTT
cdr3_aa: CAWRPREGDVGELFF
clone_size: .
j_call: TRBJ2-2
d_call: TRBD2
v_call: TRBV30

cdr3_nt: TGTGCCAGCAGCCTACGGCGGCAGAGCTCCTACAATGAGCAGTTCTTC
cdr3_aa: CASSLRRQSSYNEQFF
clone_size: .
j_call: TRBJ2-1
d_call: .
v_call: TRBV11-2

cdr3_nt: TGCAGTGCTAGTGACGGGGCCTACAATGAGCAGTTCTTC
cdr3_aa: CSASDGAYNEQFF
clone_size: few
j_call: TRBJ2-1
d_call: .
v_call: TRBV20-1

cdr3_nt: TGCGCCAGCAGCCTCCAGGACAGGGGGCAGAACACGCAGTATTTT
cdr3_aa: CASSLQDRGQNTQYF
clone_size: .
j_call: TRBJ2-3
d_call: TRBD1
v_call: TRBV4-1

cdr3_nt: TGCGCCAGCAGCTTGGGGGGACAGGGTTACGAAAAACTGTTTTTT
cdr3_aa: CASSLGGQGYEKLFF
clone_size: .
j_call: TRBJ1-4
d_call: TRBD1
v_call: TRBV5-1

cdr3_nt: TGTGCCAGCAGCTTCGCGGGGTATGAAGAGACCCAGTACTTC
cdr3_aa: CASSFAGYEETQYF
clone_size: .
j_call: TRBJ2-5
d_call: .
v_call: TRBV28

cdr3_nt: TGTGCCAGCAGTTTCGCGAGGGAGGCCGCGAATGAGCAGTTCTTC
cdr3_aa: CASSFAREAANEQFF
clone_size: .
j_call: TRBJ2-1
d_call: .
v_call: TRBV27

cdr3_nt: TGTGCCAGCAGCCCATTTCAAGAGCAGTACTTC
cdr3_aa: CASSPFQEQYF
clone_size: few
j_call: TRBJ2-7
d_call: .
v_call: TRBV7-2

cdr3_nt: TGTGCCAGCACCGACAGGGGGATTACTGAAGCTTTCTTT
cdr3_aa: CASTDRGITEAFF
clone_size: .
j_call: TRBJ1-1
d_call: TRBD1
v_call: TRBV25-1

cdr3_nt: TGTGCCAGCAGCCCACAGGGGACCGGGGAGCTGTTTTTT
cdr3_aa: CASSPQGTGELFF
clone_size: .
j_call: TRBJ2-2
d_call: TRBD1
v_call: TRBV5-4

cdr3_nt: TGTGCCATCAGTGAGTCGACTAGCGGGAGTGAGACCCAGTACTTC
cdr3_aa: CAISESTSGSETQYF
clone_size: .
j_call: TRBJ2-5
d_call: TRBD2
v_call: TRBV10-3

cdr3_nt: TGTGCCAGCAGCTCGAGGATGGGGCAAGGTGAGCAGTTCTTC
cdr3_aa: CASSSRMGQGEQFF
clone_size: .
j_call: TRBJ2-1
d_call: .
v_call: TRBV7-9

cdr3_nt: TGTGCCAGCAGCATGCGGGGGAACTATGGCTACACCTTC
cdr3_aa: CASSMRGNYGYTF
clone_size: .
j_call: TRBJ1-2
d_call: .
v_call: TRBV9

cdr3_nt: TGTGCCAGCAGCCCCCGCCGACAGGGGGCTATCAGTTCACCCCTCCACTTT
cdr3_aa: CASSPRRQGAISSPLHF
clone_size: .
j_call: TRBJ1-6
d_call: TRBD1
v_call: TRBV11-2

cdr3_nt: TGTGCCAGCAGTGAGGTGGGAGTCAGCAATGAGCAGTTCTTC
cdr3_aa: CASSEVGVSNEQFF
clone_size: .
j_call: TRBJ2-1
d_call: .
v_call: TRBV6-4

cdr3_nt: TGTGCCAGCAGTTTATTACGACTCGGGACAGGGGTAGGGGAGACCCAGTACTTC
cdr3_aa: CASSLLRLGTGVGETQYF
clone_size: .
j_call: TRBJ2-5
d_call: TRBD1
v_call: TRBV28

cdr3_nt: TGTGCCACCAGCAGAGGACTAGCAATAGATGAGCAGTTCTTC
cdr3_aa: CATSRGLAIDEQFF
clone_size: .
j_call: TRBJ2-1
d_call: TRBD2
v_call: TRBV15

cdr3_nt: TGCGCCAGCAGCCCTCTAGCGGCCACAGATACGCAGTATTTT
cdr3_aa: CASSPLAATDTQYF
clone_size: .
j_call: TRBJ2-3
d_call: TRBD2
v_call: TRBV5-1

cdr3_nt: TGTGCCAGCAGCTACCCGACAGGGGGAAGCCATGGCTACACCTTC
cdr3_aa: CASSYPTGGSHGYTF
clone_size: few
j_call: TRBJ1-2
d_call: TRBD1
v_call: TRBV28

cdr3_nt: TGCAGTGCTCCGCGCGGGGAAGGCTACACCTTC
cdr3_aa: CSAPRGEGYTF
clone_size: .
j_call: TRBJ1-2
d_call: .
v_call: TRBV20-1

cdr3_nt: TGTGCCAGTAGTATGAGGGGACTCAAAGCCTACGAGCAGTACTTC
cdr3_aa: CASSMRGLKAYEQYF
clone_size: .
j_call: TRBJ2-7
d_call: .
v_call: TRBV19

cdr3_nt: TGTGCCAGCAGTTATCACATCCAGGGGGCAGCAGATACGCAGTATTTT
cdr3_aa: CASSYHIQGAADTQYF
clone_size: .
j_call: TRBJ2-3
d_call: TRBD1
v_call: TRBV6-5

cdr3_nt: TGTGCTAGTGGCATGGGCCCGAATCAGCCCCAGCATTTT
cdr3_aa: CASGMGPNQPQHF
clone_size: .
j_call: TRBJ1-5
d_call: .
v_call: TRBV12-5

cdr3_nt: TGTGCCACCAGCAGAGATCGCGCAGGCGAGGGCTACGAGCAGTACTTC
cdr3_aa: CATSRDRAGEGYEQYF
clone_size: .
j_call: TRBJ2-7
d_call: .
v_call: TRBV15

cdr3_nt: TGTGCCAGCAGCGTAGGGGGCGGGAGGGCCAATGAGCAGTTCTTC
cdr3_aa: CASSVGGGRANEQFF
clone_size: .
j_call: TRBJ2-1
d_call: TRBD2
v_call: TRBV9

cdr3_nt: TGTGCCAGCAGCTTAATGGGCAACAGGCAAGAGACCCAGTACTTC
cdr3_aa: CASSLMGNRQETQYF
clone_size: .
j_call: TRBJ2-5
d_call: .
v_call: TRBV7-3

cdr3_nt: TGTGCCAGTAGTATGCGGACTAGGCTTTACAATGAGCAGTTCTTC
cdr3_aa: CASSMRTRLYNEQFF
clone_size: .
j_call: TRBJ2-1
d_call: TRBD2
v_call: TRBV19